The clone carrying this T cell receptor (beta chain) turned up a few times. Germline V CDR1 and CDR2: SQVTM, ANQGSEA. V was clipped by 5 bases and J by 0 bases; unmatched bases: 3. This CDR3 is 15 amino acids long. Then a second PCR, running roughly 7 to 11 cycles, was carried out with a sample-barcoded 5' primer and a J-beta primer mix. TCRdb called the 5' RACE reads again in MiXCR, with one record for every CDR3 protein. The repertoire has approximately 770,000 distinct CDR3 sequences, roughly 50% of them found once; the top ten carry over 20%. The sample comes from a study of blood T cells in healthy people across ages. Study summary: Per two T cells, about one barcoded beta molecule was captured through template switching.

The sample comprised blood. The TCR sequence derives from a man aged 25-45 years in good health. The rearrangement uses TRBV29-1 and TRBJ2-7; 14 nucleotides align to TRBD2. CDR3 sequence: CSVRTSGRSSYEQYF. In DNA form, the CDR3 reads TGCAGCGTTCGGACTAGCGGGAGGAGCTCCTACGAGCAGTACTTC.